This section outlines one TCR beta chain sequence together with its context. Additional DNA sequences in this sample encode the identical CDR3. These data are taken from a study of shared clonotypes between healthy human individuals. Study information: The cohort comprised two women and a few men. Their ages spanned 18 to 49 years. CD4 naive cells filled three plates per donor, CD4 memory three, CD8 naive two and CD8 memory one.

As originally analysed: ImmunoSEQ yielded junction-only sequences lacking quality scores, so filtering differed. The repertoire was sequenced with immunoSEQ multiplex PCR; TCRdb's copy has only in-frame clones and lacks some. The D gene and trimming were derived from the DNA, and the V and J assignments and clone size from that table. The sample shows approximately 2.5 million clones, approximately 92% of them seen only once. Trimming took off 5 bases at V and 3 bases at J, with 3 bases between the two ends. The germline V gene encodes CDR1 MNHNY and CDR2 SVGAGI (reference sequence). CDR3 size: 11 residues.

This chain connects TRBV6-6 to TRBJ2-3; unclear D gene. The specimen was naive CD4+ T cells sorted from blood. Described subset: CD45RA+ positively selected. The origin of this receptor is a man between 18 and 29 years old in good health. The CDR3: CASSRTDTQYF. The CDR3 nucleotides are TGTGCCAGCAGTCGGACAGATACGCAGTATTTT.